This T cell receptor beta chain was recovered during a study of PD-1 blockade in mismatch repair-deficient tumors. Study information: Enrolled about 2013-2017, patients had progressing, pretreated mismatch repair-deficient cancers of 12 types.

TCR sequencing covered a few patients who responded to pembrolizumab. Whole-study results and caveats: After pembrolizumab, tumor-resident clones rose rapidly, then generally contracted before radiologic responses.

A note on this clone: The antigen is unknown.

CDR1 is SGHRS and CDR2 is YFSETQ in the germline V gene. There are 14 residues in the CDR3. Trimming stripped 6 bases from V and 3 bases from J, with 13 bases between. Sequencing used immunoSEQ multiplex PCR; TCRdb keeps in-frame clones, though not all of them. Among about 39,000 clones listed, over 80% were seen once. Sequencing used PBMCs, obtained less than 40 weeks after starting pembrolizumab. This chain joins TRBV5-1 and TRBJ1-5; D is unresolved. This TCR was recovered from an adult with mismatch repair-deficient cancer. The CDR3 nucleotides read TGCGCCAGCAAGAGGGAACCTCACAATCAGCCCCAGCATTTT. Amino acid sequence: CASKREPHNQPQHF.